The rows below give T cell receptor beta chains drawn from one sample of a study of vaccination effects on CD4 cells after COVID-19. TCRdb keeps only in-frame clones here, not all; method: immunoSEQ multiplex PCR. Among under 70,000 clones listed, 70% to 75% were seen once. No antigen is known for these receptors. The source material was CD4+ T cells from PBMCs cultured without peptide, sampled after COVID-19 vaccination. Receptor source: a human donor who received a COVID-19 vaccine. Both conserved end residues are part of each CDR3. D genes are given only for firm matches. Expanded clones are given a class, and other clones once, few, many or no size at all.

TGTGCCAGCAGAGGGAGGATAGGGGATATCGGAAACACCATATATTTT CASRGRIGDIGNTIYF NA TRBJ1-3 TRBV2 NA
TGTGCCTGGAGTCGACAGGGGGTCGGGGAAAAACTGTTTTTT CAWSRQGVGEKLFF NA TRBJ1-4 TRBV30 TRBD1
TGTGCCACCAGTGCCGCGGGGACCACAGATACGCAGTATTTT CATSAAGTTDTQYF NA TRBJ2-3 TRBV24-1 NA
TGTGCCACCAGCAGCAGGGATAGCAATCAGCCCCAGCATTTT CATSSRDSNQPQHF NA TRBJ1-5 TRBV15 NA
TGTGCCAGCTCACCCAGGAACGCGGGGGCTTTCTTT CASSPRNAGAFF NA TRBJ1-1 TRBV18 NA
TGTGCCACCAGTGATTTGGGGCAGGGGGGCCACAATGAGCAGTTCTTC CATSDLGQGGHNEQFF NA TRBJ2-1 TRBV24-1 NA
TGCAGCGCTGTCCCGACAGGGTTCCAAGAGACCCAGTACTTC CSAVPTGFQETQYF NA TRBJ2-5 TRBV29-1 TRBD1
TGCGCCAGCAGCCAAGTCGAGACAGGGGCAGCTTTCTTT CASSQVETGAAFF NA TRBJ1-1 TRBV4-1 TRBD1
TGTGCCAGCAGTGCAAGGACATCTCTCTTGGGGAATGAGCAGTTCTTC CASSARTSLLGNEQFF NA TRBJ2-1 TRBV6-1 NA
TGCGCCAGCAGCGATTCAAATGGTCCGGATTTCTACTTC CASSDSNGPDFYF once TRBJ2-4 TRBV5-1 NA
TGCGCCAGCAGCCCGATCTCCGGGACAGGGAGCACAGATACGCAGTATTTT CASSPISGTGSTDTQYF NA TRBJ2-3 TRBV5-1 TRBD1
TGCGCCAGCACTGACAGCGGGGGAGTCGAGACCCAGTACTTC CASTDSGGVETQYF NA TRBJ2-5 TRBV5-1 TRBD2
TGTGCCAGCACCCCACCATCCGGGGGAGACGGGGAGCTGTTTTTT CASTPPSGGDGELFF NA TRBJ2-2 TRBV5-4 NA
TGCGCCAGCAGCCAAGTACAGGCCTCCGAGACCCAGTACTTC CASSQVQASETQYF NA TRBJ2-5 TRBV4-1 NA
TGCGCCAGCAGCCAAGACGGGCGGTTCCGGGAGCTGTTTTTT CASSQDGRFRELFF NA TRBJ2-2 TRBV4-1 NA
TGCGCCAGCAGCCAACGGATGAACACTGAAGCTTTCTTT CASSQRMNTEAFF once TRBJ1-1 TRBV5-1 NA
TGTGCCAGCAGCGTTGGACTAGCACCCGGGGAGCTGTTTTTT CASSVGLAPGELFF NA TRBJ2-2 TRBV9 TRBD2
TGTGCCAGCAGACAAACAGGGGGCAGCACAGATACGCAGTATTTT CASRQTGGSTDTQYF once TRBJ2-3 TRBV7-8 TRBD1
TGTGCCAGCAGTCCAGACAGGGAGGATGAAAAACTGTTTTTT CASSPDREDEKLFF NA TRBJ1-4 TRBV6-2/TRBV6-3 TRBD1
TGTGCCAGCAGGAATACCGGGGGACTTTCCTACAATGAGCAGTTCTTC CASRNTGGLSYNEQFF NA TRBJ2-1 TRBV7-3 NA
TGCAGTGCTAGTCGACAACCGGAGGGAGATACGCAGTATTTT CSASRQPEGDTQYF NA TRBJ2-3 TRBV20-1 NA
TGCAGCGTTGAGGGGCCTCGCACAGATACGCAGTATTTT CSVEGPRTDTQYF few TRBJ2-3 TRBV29-1 NA
TGCGCCAGCAGCTTGTCACCCGTTTCAGATACGCAGTATTTT CASSLSPVSDTQYF NA TRBJ2-3 TRBV5-1 NA
TGTGCCAGCAGCTTGACAGGGTCGCAGGAGACCCAGTACTTC CASSLTGSQETQYF NA TRBJ2-5 TRBV5-4 NA
TGTGCCAGCTCACCACGGGGGGACTTCACAGATACGCAGTATTTT CASSPRGDFTDTQYF few TRBJ2-3 TRBV18 NA
TGTGCCAGCAGCGCCTACAGGGCCGGGGAGCTGTTTTTT CASSAYRAGELFF few TRBJ2-2 TRBV14 NA
TGCGCCAGCAGCCATGACCTCGACCAGGGGTATGGCTACACCTTC CASSHDLDQGYGYTF few TRBJ1-2 TRBV4-1 NA
TGTGCCAGCAGCTTAGTGGTTGCGGGGGCTCAGGAAAAACTGTTTTTT CASSLVVAGAQEKLFF NA TRBJ1-4 TRBV7-9 NA
TGTGCCAGCAGCTTAACGAGGGGAACTCAGTCTGGAAACACCATATATTTT CASSLTRGTQSGNTIYF NA TRBJ1-3 TRBV11-2 NA
TGTGCCAGTAGTCGGGGGGGGCCAAGCAATCAGCCCCAGCATTTT CASSRGGPSNQPQHF NA TRBJ1-5 TRBV19 NA
TGTGCCACCGTGGACAGGGTCGGCTATGAGCAGTTCTTC CATVDRVGYEQFF NA TRBJ2-1 TRBV24-1 TRBD1
TGTGCCAGCTCACCCCAATTGGGGCGGGATGAGCAGTTCTTC CASSPQLGRDEQFF NA TRBJ2-1 TRBV18 NA
TGTGCCAGCAGTTTCGACAGGGGGGAGACCCAGTACTTC CASSFDRGETQYF NA TRBJ2-5 TRBV6-2/TRBV6-3 TRBD1
TGTGCCATCAGTGGAGGAGCGACCCAGCAGTTCTTC CAISGGATQQFF NA TRBJ2-1 TRBV10-3 NA
TGTGCCACCCAAAGACAAGTAAATCAGCCCCAGCATTTT CATQRQVNQPQHF NA TRBJ1-5 TRBV15 NA
TGTGCCAGCAGTTTCCTACCTAGCGGGGGGAGGGCAGATACGCAGTATTTT CASSFLPSGGRADTQYF NA TRBJ2-3 TRBV7-2 TRBD2
TGTGCCACCAGTGATTTTACAGTCGGACAAGAGACCCAGTACTTC CATSDFTVGQETQYF few TRBJ2-5 TRBV24-1 NA
TGTGCCAGCAGCTTAGATCCCCCATTCGACAGGTACAATGAGCAGTTCTTC CASSLDPPFDRYNEQFF NA TRBJ2-1 TRBV11-2 NA
TGTGCCAGCAGCAACGGGCTAGCGGGGAAGACCCAGTACTTC CASSNGLAGKTQYF NA TRBJ2-5 TRBV6-2/TRBV6-3 TRBD2
TGTGCCAGAAGCTCCAGACGGGGAAATCAGCCCCAGCATTTT CARSSRRGNQPQHF few TRBJ1-5 TRBV7-5 NA
TGTGCCAGCAGTCTTACAGGGTTGGATGGCTACACCTTC CASSLTGLDGYTF NA TRBJ1-2 TRBV6-2/TRBV6-3 NA
TGTGCCAGCAGTCCGTTGGGCACTGAAGCTTTCTTT CASSPLGTEAFF once TRBJ1-1 TRBV28 NA
TGTGCCAGCAGTCCGGGCAACTATGGCTACACCTTC CASSPGNYGYTF NA TRBJ1-2 TRBV12-3/TRBV12-4 NA
TGTGCCAGCAGCGTAGCAGGAGGGGGGGCCGGGTACAATGAGCAGTTCTTC CASSVAGGGAGYNEQFF NA TRBJ2-1 TRBV9 NA
TGTGCCAGCAGATCCACAGGGGGCAATCAGCCCCAGCATTTT CASRSTGGNQPQHF few TRBJ1-5 TRBV6-5 TRBD1
TGTGCCAGCAGCCGACAGCCTTCTAACTATGGCTACACCTTC CASSRQPSNYGYTF few TRBJ1-2 TRBV27 NA
TGCGCCAGCAGTTTGGGACAGGGAACGGGCGGCTACACCTTC CASSLGQGTGGYTF few TRBJ1-2 TRBV4-1 TRBD1
TGTGCCACCAGTGATCCCCGAACCACCACCGGGGAGCTGTTTTTT CATSDPRTTTGELFF NA TRBJ2-2 TRBV24-1 NA
TGTGCCAGCAGCCGGCAGGGACAGCCGAACACCGGGGAGCTGTTTTTT CASSRQGQPNTGELFF NA TRBJ2-2 TRBV7-2 TRBD1
TGTGCCAGTAGTATCGGGGGGCCGGATACGCAGTATTTT CASSIGGPDTQYF NA TRBJ2-3 TRBV19 NA
TGTGCCATTGGGACTAGCGGGGGGGCAACCGGGGAGCTGTTTTTT CAIGTSGGATGELFF NA TRBJ2-2 TRBV10-3 TRBD2
TGTGCCAGCAGTTCCGTTGGGCGGGGGGGCCTTGGTGAGCAGTTCTTC CASSSVGRGGLGEQFF NA TRBJ2-1 TRBV6-5 TRBD2
TGTGCCAGCAGCGTAGCCCTGGAGCGAGGTGAAGCTTTCTTT CASSVALERGEAFF NA TRBJ1-1 TRBV9 NA
TGTGCCAGCAGCTTAGCGCCTCAGGGGTACTATGGCTACACCTTC CASSLAPQGYYGYTF once TRBJ1-2 TRBV7-2 NA